Each of the 18 T cell receptor delta chains below was sequenced from the same sample in a study of γδ T cells in repeated Plasmodium falciparum infection. With CATT, TCRdb re-called clones from the multiplex PCR reads. This repertoire shows approximately 50,000 delta-chain clones, approximately 1.8% found once; its top ten account for roughly a quarter. Bulk repertoires came from Vgamma9/Vdelta2+ or Vdelta2-negative gammadelta T cells flow-sorted from PBMC. Sequenced: gamma-delta T cells from blood. These receptor sequences come from a pool of human donors (malaria-infected and uninfected, not separated).

This clone came up many times. TCRdb's entry gives the protein of a much larger clone, which mismatches this DNA's translation at residue 10, likely from a read error; the protein reported here is translated from the DNA. This chain uses TRDV2 with TRDJ1; possible D gene TRDD3, 6 bases. TCRdb gives no J gene; it was assigned here by matching the DNA to germline. The CDR3 covers 17 residues. The germline V and J ends were trimmed by 0 bases and 3 bases, with 19 bases remaining between them. Germline lookup yields CDR1 GEAIGNYY and CDR2 EKD. The CDR3 is CACDTPWVGGTSDKLIF. The CDR3 DNA follows: TGTGCCTGTGACACCCCATGGGTGGGGGGTACCTCCGATAAACTCATCTTT.

About this clone itself: The protein that TCRdb holds for this DNA derives from a much larger clone and differs from the translated DNA at residue 13, which likely indicates a read error; the protein shown here is translated from the DNA. This chain links TRDV1 with TRDJ1; perhaps TRDD3 as D (8 bases). V was shortened by 1 base and J by 2 bases, with 32 bases between the two germline ends. There are 22 residues in the CDR3. CDR1 is TSWWSYY, CDR2 QGS, per germline. The DNA for the CDR3 is TGTGCTCTTGGGGAACCCATTCCTACGATATTTCTGAGGGATACGTGGACCGATAAACTCATCTTT. Its translation is CALGEPIPTIFLRDTWTDKLIF.

This clone was recorded a few times. This DNA translates differently at residue 3 from the TCRdb protein, which is that of a much larger clone; a read error is likely, and the protein shown is the DNA's own translation. The chain carries TRDV1 and TRDJ1, with a possible D match to TRDD3 (6 bases). Germline matching of the DNA provided the J gene here, since TCRdb leaves it blank. The CDR3 has 20 amino acids. The germline CDR1 and CDR2 sequences are TSWWSYY and QGS. Deletions cut 11 bases from V and 2 bases from J, with 36 bases between. CDR3 coding DNA: TGTGCTATTCCACACCAACATAATTCCCCTGCTACTGGGTGGACCGATAAACTCATCTTT. It specifies CAIPHQHNSPATGWTDKLIF.

This clone was found a few times. TCRdb lists the protein of a much larger clone for this DNA, which differs at residue 13, so this is likely a read error; the protein given here is translated from the DNA itself. This rearrangement joins TRDV1 to TRDJ1; 9 bases line up with TRDD3. The J gene was missing in TCRdb and was found by matching the end of the DNA to germline. The trim removed 2 bases at V and 1 base at J, leaving 17 bases unmatched. Germline V CDR1 and CDR2: TSWWSYY, QGS. The CDR3 has 20 residues. The CDR3 spells CALGEWGVLDWGTFTDKLIF. The CDR3 region has the DNA TGTGCTCTTGGGGAATGGGGTGTACTCGACTGGGGGACATTCACCGATAAACTCATCTTT.

A few counts support this clone. This likely traces to a read error, being one base from a far larger clone. This same CDR3 is encoded by further DNA sequences in the sample. This rearrangement joins TRDV3 to TRDJ1; 7 bases line up with TRDD3. The J gene, not given by TCRdb, was assigned here from a germline match of the nucleotide sequence. Looked up from germline, CDR1 is TVYSNPD and CDR2 is GDNSRS (reference sequence). The CDR3 length is 16 residues. CDR3 residues: CAFRRWGSAYTDKLIF. CDR3 bases: TGTGCCTTTAGACGGTGGGGGAGCGCGTACACCGACAAACTCATCTTT.

This clone was found a few times. A single base is all that separates this from a far larger clone, so a read error is likely. Other DNA sequences in the sample encode the same CDR3. This rearrangement joins TRDV1 to TRDJ1; 10 positions match TRDD3. TCRdb leaves out the J gene; it was filled in here by matching the DNA to germline. Germline values: CDR1 TSWWSYY, CDR2 QGS. This CDR3 is 20 amino acids long. Here the CDR3 DNA reads TGTGCTCTCGGGGAACGACCCCCCCGCTGGGGGATATATTCCACCGATAAACTCATCTTT. This translates into CALGERPPRWGIYSTDKLIF.

A remark on this clone: TCRdb has a much larger clone's protein, which differs at residue 12 from the translation of this DNA, likely because of a read error; what is shown is the protein translated from the DNA. This rearrangement joins TRDV2 to TRDJ1; TRDD3 aligns across 11 bases. TCRdb offers no J gene call, so here the DNA was matched to germline to obtain one. CDR1 is GEAIGNYY and CDR2 is EKD in the germline V gene. CDR3 size: 16 residues. The CDR3 protein is CACDGLGDTYTNKLIF. The CDR3 DNA follows: TGTGCCTGTGACGGTCTGGGGGATACTTACACCAATAAACTCATCTTT.

There are many counts of this clone. A far larger clone is a single base away, which makes a read error likely. The sample has other DNA sequences that encode this CDR3 too. The rearrangement links TRDV2 to TRDJ3; a possible D gene is TRDD3 (5 bases). TCRdb supplies no J gene; here it was assigned by aligning the nucleotide sequence to germline. This CDR3 spans 18 amino acids. The V gene's germline CDR1 is GEAIGNYY and CDR2 EKD. CDR3 nucleotide sequence: TGTGCCTGTGACACCGTTAGGGACCGTACCTGGGACACCCGGCAGATGTTTTTC. This codes for CACDTVRDRTWDTRQMFF.

About this clone itself: A far larger clone is one base from this, pointing to a likely read error. The sample has other DNA sequences that encode this CDR3 too. The genes are TRDV2 and TRDJ1; D remains unclear. The J gene, left out of TCRdb, was set here by checking the DNA against germline. The V gene lost 1 base and the J gene lost 1 base, with 15 bases spanning the gap. Germline CDR1 is GEAIGNYY and CDR2 is EKD. This CDR3 is 16 amino acids long. The CDR3 nucleotides are TGTGCCTGTGACACGGGAATTTATAGGATCACCGATAAACTCATCTTT. This translates into CACDTGIYRITDKLIF.

On this clone itself: TCRdb's entry gives the protein of a much larger clone, which mismatches this DNA's translation at residue 9, likely from a read error; the protein reported here is translated from the DNA. This chain connects TRDV2 to TRDJ1, with 10 bases aligning to TRDD3. In the absence of a J gene in TCRdb, the DNA was matched to germline to assign it here. Germline loops: CDR1 GEAIGNYY, CDR2 EKD. The ends lost 3 bases at V and 0 bases at J; junction bases unmatched: 21. The length of the CDR3 is 21 residues. The DNA of the CDR3 is TGTGCCTGTGACCCCTTAAGTACCATGGTGGGGGATACCCGAAACACCGATAAACTCATCTTT. As protein: CACDPLSTMVGDTRNTDKLIF.

The table lists this clone with a few counts. TCRdb's entry gives the protein of a much larger clone, which mismatches this DNA's translation at residue 11, likely from a read error; the protein reported here is translated from the DNA. J is TRDJ1 and V is TRDV3, with TRDD2 matching over 9 bases. J was trimmed by 4 bases and V by 2 bases; bases with no gene match: 32. The germline V gene has CDR1 TVYSNPD and CDR2 GDNSRS (reference sequence). The CDR3 contains 22 residues. The CDR3 loop is CAFPSLRPSYAPGEVSVDKLIF. CDR3 nucleotides: TGTGCCTTTCCCTCGCTCCGGCCTTCCTACGCTCCGGGGGAAGTTTCTGTCGATAAACTCATCTTT.

This clone was seen more than once but under ten times. The protein TCRdb gives is from a much larger clone and does not agree with this DNA's translation at residue 16, likely a read error; the protein shown here comes from the DNA. The genes are TRDV1 and TRDJ1, with 10 positions matching TRDD3. No J gene is reported in TCRdb; it was inferred here by comparing the DNA with germline. Germline CDR1 TSWWSYY, CDR2 QGS. J lost 0 bases, V lost 2 bases, and 24 bases had no gene match. The CDR3 covers 23 residues. CDR3 protein: CALGEGSFPSFVLGDEYTDKLIF. The CDR3 DNA follows: TGTGCTCTTGGGGAAGGTTCTTTCCCTTCGTTCGTACTGGGGGATGAATACACCGATAAACTCATCTTT.

This clone was seen more than once but under ten times. This likely stems from a read error, as it lies one base from a far larger clone. The same CDR3 is also encoded by other DNA sequences in this sample. The rearrangement joins TRDV3 to TRDJ1; 7 nucleotides line up with TRDD3. The J gene, missing from TCRdb, was assigned here through DNA to germline matching. Germline values: CDR1 TVYSNPD, CDR2 GDNSRS (reference sequence). This CDR3 has 20 amino acids. V lost 0 bases and J lost 2; bases outside the gene matches: 24. The CDR3 sequence: CAFRDPYYWGIPRWTDKLIF. The CDR3 DNA is TGTGCCTTTAGAGATCCCTATTACTGGGGCATCCCCCGCTGGACCGATAAACTCATCTTT.

This clone was seen a few times. The protein held in TCRdb is that of a much larger clone and does not match this DNA's translation at residue 8, likely because of a read error; the protein shown is translated from the DNA. The chain combines TRDV3 with TRDJ1; 12 bases align to TRDD3. Germline V gene data show CDR1 as TVYSNPD and CDR2 as GDNSRS (reference sequence). With 5 bases clipped from V and 0 bases from J, the junction kept 28 bases outside the gene matches. CDR3 length: 22 residues. The CDR3 DNA reads as TGTGCCAACCGCCCCCGCTCCTGCGCCCGTACTGGGGGATACCGGTACACCGATAAACTCATCTTT. This sequence encodes CANRPRSCARTGGYRYTDKLIF.

This clone appeared many times. The amino acid sequence in TCRdb belongs to a much larger clone and departs from this DNA's translation at residue 18, likely a sequencing read error; the sequence shown is translated from the DNA. In DNA, the CDR3 is TGTGCTCTTGGGCGTCTCCTTCCTTTATTGGGGATCCCCATGTACACCGATGAACTCATCTTT. Amino acids: CALGRLLPLLGIPMYTDELIF. The chain is built from TRDV1 and TRDJ1; D may be TRDD2 (7 bases). The J gene was missing in TCRdb and was found by matching the end of the DNA to germline. Per germline, CDR1 TSWWSYY and CDR2 QGS. The CDR3 totals 21 residues.

Note on this clone: TCRdb's protein for this DNA is that of a much larger clone and differs from the translation at residue 12, likely a read error; the protein shown is the DNA translation. CDR3 loop: CALGATSFTSTSLYWGIQGTAQLFF. For the CDR3, the DNA is TGTGCTCTTGGGGCCACGTCCTTTACCTCTACATCTTTGTACTGGGGGATACAGGGGACAGCACAACTCTTCTTT. This chain connects TRDV1 to TRDJ2, with 12 bases identical to TRDD3. As TCRdb names no J gene, one was assigned here on the basis of a DNA match to germline. Germline CDR1 reads TSWWSYY; CDR2 reads QGS. V was clipped by 4 bases and J by 4 bases; unmatched bases: 31. The CDR3 contains 25 residues.

As regards this clone: Only one base separates this from a far larger clonotype, so it likely reflects a read error. Other DNA sequences within the sample encode an identical CDR3. The rearrangement uses TRDV1 and TRDJ1; the D gene is possibly TRDD3 (6 bases). TCRdb records no J gene; here it was assigned by comparing the DNA to germline. The germline CDR1 and CDR2 sequences are TSWWSYY and QGS. The CDR3 loop spans 25 amino acids. Trimming took off 1 base at V and 0 bases at J, with 39 bases between the two ends. CDR3 nucleotides: TGTGCTCTTGGGGAACCTCATTTCCTCCGGGGTTCGTTACGCTGGGGAGCCTCCTACACCGATAAACTCATCTTT. It translates to CALGEPHFLRGSLRWGASYTDKLIF.

Note on this clone: This likely traces to a read error, being one base from a far larger clone. Other DNA sequences in this sample translate to the same CDR3. The CDR3 is CACDTEEEEGTDKLIF. The CDR3 DNA follows: TGTGCCTGTGACACCGAGGAAGAAGAGGGCACTGATAAACTCATCTTT. The chain employs TRDV2 and TRDJ1; D is unclear. The J gene, left out of TCRdb, was set here by checking the DNA against germline. CDR1 and CDR2 (germline): GEAIGNYY, EKD. This CDR3 comprises 16 residues. V shed 0 bases and J shed 5 bases, with 18 bases lying between them.